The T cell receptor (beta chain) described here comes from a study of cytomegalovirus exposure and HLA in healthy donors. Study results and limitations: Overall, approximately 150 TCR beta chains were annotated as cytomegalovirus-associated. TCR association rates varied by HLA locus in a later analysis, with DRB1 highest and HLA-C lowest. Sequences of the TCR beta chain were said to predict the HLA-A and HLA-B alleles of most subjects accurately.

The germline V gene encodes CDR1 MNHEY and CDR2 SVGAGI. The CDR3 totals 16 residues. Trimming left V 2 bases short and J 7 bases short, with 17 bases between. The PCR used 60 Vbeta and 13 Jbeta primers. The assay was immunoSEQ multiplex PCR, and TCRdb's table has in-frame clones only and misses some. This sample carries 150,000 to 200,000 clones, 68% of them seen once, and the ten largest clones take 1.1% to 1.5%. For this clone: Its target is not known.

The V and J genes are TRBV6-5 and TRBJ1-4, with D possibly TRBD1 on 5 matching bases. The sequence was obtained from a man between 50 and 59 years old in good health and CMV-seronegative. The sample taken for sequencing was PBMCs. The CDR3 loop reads CASSYGNPGLGEKLFF. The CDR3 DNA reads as TGTGCCAGCAGTTACGGAAATCCGGGACTCGGTGAAAAACTGTTTTTT.